The next 27 T cell receptor beta chains were all read from a single sample in a study of cytotoxic CD8 clonotypes in ibrutinib-treated CLL. Clones were sequenced by immunoSEQ multiplex PCR, and TCRdb holds only the in-frame ones, with some missing. The sample lists hundreds of thousands of clones, about four fifths seen once, with about an eighth in the top ten. This specimen consisted of PBMCs, obtained after 12 months of ibrutinib treatment. The receptors here all came from a human donor with chronic lymphocytic leukemia.

A word on this clone: The junction and the germline gene differ at one end; a read error may be behind it. CDR3 sequence reads: CAWTGATEAFF. DNA of the CDR3: TGTGCGTGGACAGGGGCTACTGAAGCTTTCTTT. This rearrangement joins TRBV30 to TRBJ1-1; 9 nucleotides align to TRBD1. The CDR3 has 11 residues. Germline assignment: CDR1 GTSNPN and CDR2 SVGIG (reference sequence).

The CDR3 nucleotides are TGTGCCAGCAGCTTTTCCCCTAGCGGGAGCACAAGGGTCGAGCAGTACTTC. Amino acids: CASSFSPSGSTRVEQYF. V and J are TRBV7-9 and TRBJ2-7; 10 bases line up with TRBD2. The CDR3 length is 17 residues. The ends lost 3 bases at V and 6 bases at J; junction bases unmatched: 14. Germline CDR1 SEHNR, CDR2 FQNEAQ (reference sequence).

V is TRBV25-1 and J is TRBJ2-7; 13 bases fit TRBD2. The CDR3 extends over 18 amino acids. V shed 3 bases and J 3 bases; nucleotides not matched to a gene: 11. In germline, CDR1 is MGHDK, CDR2 SYGVNS. CDR3 DNA: TGTGCCAGCAGTGACGGGACTAGCGGGATCGGTCTTGTCTACGAGCAGTACTTC. It specifies CASSDGTSGIGLVYEQYF.

The chain is built from TRBV9 and TRBJ2-1; D remains ambiguous. The CDR3 is made up of 15 amino acids. Trimming left V 2 bases short and J 2 bases short, with 11 bases between. Germline CDR1 and CDR2: SGDLS and YYNGEE. The CDR3: CASSVSTVTYNEQFF. CDR3 nucleotides: TGTGCCAGCAGCGTGTCGACGGTAACCTACAATGAGCAGTTCTTC.

The genes are TRBV2 and TRBJ2-7; D not resolved. Germline CDR1 and CDR2: SNHLY and FYNNEI. V was trimmed by 2 bases and J by 2 bases, leaving 10 bases between them. CDR3 length: 14 residues. CDR3 nucleotides: TGTGCCAGCAGTGAAAGCGCAGGTACCTACGAGCAGTACTTC. Protein sequence: CASSESAGTYEQYF.

This clone appeared once. CDR3 sequence (DNA): TGTGCCAGCAGTGATATGCGGGAGTTTAACAATGAGCAGTTCTTC. Its protein product is CASSDMREFNNEQFF. The chain is built from TRBV25-1 and TRBJ2-1; 7 positions match TRBD2. This CDR3 comprises 15 residues. The V gene end was trimmed by 3 bases and the J gene end by 5 bases; junction bases not matched to a gene: 7. In germline, CDR1 is MGHDK, CDR2 SYGVNS. Full variable domain (missing parts from reference TRBV25-1 and TRBJ2-1): EADIYQTPRYLVIGTGKKITLECSQTMGHDKMYWYQQDPGMELHLIHYSYGVNSTEKGDLSSESTVSRIRTEHFPLTLESARPSHTSQYLCASSDMREFNNEQFFGPGTRLTVL.

V is TRBV30 and J is TRBJ1-2; maybe TRBD1 (6 bases). Trimming took 0 bases from V and 8 from J, leaving 13 bases between them. This CDR3 has 13 residues. The germline CDR1 and CDR2 sequences are GTSNPN and SVGIG (reference sequence). The CDR3 nucleotides read TGTGCCTGGAGTGTAGTACAGGGAGGCGGCTACACCTTC. The encoded protein is CAWSVVQGGGYTF.

The chain has TRBV6-5 and TRBJ2-1; D is ambiguous. V was pared by 0 bases and J by 2 bases, with 8 bases between. This CDR3 spans 15 amino acids. Germline V gives CDR1 MNHEY, CDR2 SVGAGI. The CDR3 coding sequence is TGTGCCAGCAGTTACTCCTTCATGGCCTACAATGAGCAGTTCTTC. Translation: CASSYSFMAYNEQFF.

The rearrangement uses TRBV7-9 and TRBJ1-1; 7 bases are a match to TRBD1. Germline V lookup: CDR1 SEHNR, CDR2 FQNEAQ (reference sequence). CDR3 length: 15 residues. Losses at the gene ends were 5 bases for V and 3 bases for J; bases not matched to a gene: 9. The CDR3 DNA reads as TGTGCCAGCAGCACTGACAGGGAATGGGACACTGAAGCTTTCTTT. This codes for CASSTDREWDTEAFF. Based on the CDR3 plus reference TRBV7-9 and TRBJ1-1, the full variable domain is DTGVSQNPRHKITKRGQNVTFRCDPISEHNRLYWYRQTLGQGPEFLTYFQNEAQLEKSRLLSDRFSAERPKGSFSTLEIQRTEQGDSAMYLCASSTDREWDTEAFFGQGTRLTVV.

V gene TRBV27 combines with J gene TRBJ2-5; D assignment may be TRBD1 or TRBD2 (5 bases each). Looked up from germline, CDR1 is MNHEY and CDR2 is SMNVEV (reference sequence). The V end lost 5 bases, the J end lost 3 bases, and 22 bases lay between the germline ends. CDR3 length: 17 amino acids. The DNA for the CDR3 is TGTGCCAGCAGTACGACCCAGCCCGGGACGTACGAAGAGACCCAGTACTTC. It specifies CASSTTQPGTYEETQYF.

This chain links TRBV19 with TRBJ1-2; D not certain. The length of the CDR3 is 14 residues. V dropped 7 bases and J dropped 2 bases, with 14 bases sitting between them. Per the germline V gene, CDR1 is LNHDA and CDR2 is SQIVND (reference sequence). This CDR3 reads CASTPWEGNYGYTF. The CDR3 DNA follows: TGTGCCAGTACCCCCTGGGAGGGAAACTATGGCTACACCTTC.

The genes are TRBV6-5 and TRBJ1-1; D not certain. Germline V gives CDR1 MNHEY, CDR2 SVGAGI. This CDR3 has 13 amino acids. Trimming took off 6 bases at V and 7 bases at J, with 15 bases between the two ends. The CDR3 here is CASRDGPPGEAFF. DNA for the CDR3: TGTGCCAGCAGGGACGGGCCCCCGGGTGAAGCTTTCTTT.

The chain couples TRBV27 to TRBJ2-7, with 11 bases aligning to TRBD1. In germline, CDR1 is MNHEY, CDR2 SMNVEV (reference sequence). The CDR3 extends over 15 amino acids. Losses at the gene ends were 6 bases for V and 3 bases for J; bases not matched to a gene: 7. This CDR3 reads CASSRSGTGGYEQYF. CDR3 sequence (DNA): TGTGCCAGCAGCCGATCCGGGACAGGGGGCTACGAGCAGTACTTC.

The J gene is TRBJ2-7, the V gene TRBV19, with 7 positions matching TRBD1. Germline V gene lookup returns CDR1 LNHDA and CDR2 SQIVND (reference sequence). V was clipped by 6 bases and J by 2 bases; unmatched bases: 4. The CDR3 sequence is 13 residues long. Here the CDR3 DNA reads TGTGCCAGTAGCCCGGGACAGACCTACGAGCAGTACTTC. The encoded protein is CASSPGQTYEQYF.

The chain employs TRBV6-5 and TRBJ1-3; D perhaps matches TRBD1 (6 bases). Germline CDR1 reads MNHEY; CDR2 reads SVGAGI. Trimming took 10 bases from V and 0 from J, leaving 10 bases between them. The CDR3 runs 13 residues. The CDR3 here is CATRGGSGNTIYF. In nucleotides, the CDR3 is TGTGCCACCCGAGGGGGCTCTGGAAACACCATATATTTT.

This CDR3 is CASSESTSGRYNEQFF. DNA of the CDR3: TGCGCCAGCAGTGAGTCGACTAGCGGGAGATACAATGAGCAGTTCTTC. V and J are TRBV10-1 and TRBJ2-1; the match to TRBD2 covers 12 bases. CDR3 size: 16 residues. The V segment lost 0 bases and the J segment 4 bases; nucleotides outside the gene matches: 1. CDR1 and CDR2 from the germline V gene are WNHNN and SYGVQD (reference sequence).

The table lists this clone with a few counts. This chain connects TRBV11-2 to TRBJ1-1, with 7 bases that match TRBD1. Germline values: CDR1 SGHAT, CDR2 FQNNGV. The CDR3 loop spans 12 amino acids. V shed 7 bases and J 7 bases; nucleotides not matched to a gene: 6. CDR3 bases: TGTGCCAGCAATACACAGGGGATTGAAGCTTTCTTT. Translated: CASNTQGIEAFF. Full variable domain (missing parts from reference TRBV11-2 and TRBJ1-1): EAGVAQSPRYKIIEKRQSVAFWCNPISGHATLYWYQQILGQGPKLLIQFQNNGVVDDSQLPKDRFSAERLKGVDSTLKIQPAKLEDSAVYLCASNTQGIEAFFGQGTRLTVV.

The chain couples TRBV5-1 to TRBJ1-2; TRBD1 is a possible D gene (6 bases). The CDR3 covers 15 residues. The ends were cut back, 3 bases at V and 6 bases at J, with 18 bases in the middle. CDR1 SGHRS and CDR2 YFSETQ come from the germline V gene. CDR3 sequence (DNA): TGCGCCAGCAGCTCGCCAACAGGGAAGTGGGATGGCTACACCTTC. Translated, it gives CASSSPTGKWDGYTF. Combining the CDR3 with reference TRBV5-1 and TRBJ1-2 gives the whole variable domain KAGVTQTPRYLIKTRGQQVTLSCSPISGHRSVSWYQQTPGQGLQFLFEYFSETQRNKGNFPGRFSGRQFSNSRSEMNVSTLELGDSALYLCASSSPTGKWDGYTFGSGTRLTVV.

The chain joins TRBV11-1 to TRBJ1-1; 7 nucleotides agree with TRBD1. From germline, CDR1 is SGHAT and CDR2 FQDESV (reference sequence). V dropped 5 bases and J dropped 5; count of bases not matched to a gene: 5. There are 13 residues in the CDR3. CDR3 region: CASSATGRTEAFF. The CDR3 DNA sequence: TGTGCCAGCAGCGCGACAGGGAGGACTGAAGCTTTCTTT.

V and J are TRBV7-9 and TRBJ1-4; possible D gene TRBD1, 6 bases. The CDR3 contains 18 residues. The germline V and J ends were trimmed by 2 bases and 6 bases, with 22 bases remaining between them. From germline, CDR1 is SEHNR and CDR2 FQNEAQ (reference sequence). CDR3 nucleotide sequence: TGTGCCAGCAGCTTACTCCAGGGAGTTCGAGGGGGGTATGAAAAACTGTTTTTT. Its protein is CASSLLQGVRGGYEKLFF.

The rearrangement uses TRBV5-1 and TRBJ1-2, with 9 bases identical to TRBD1. The trim removed 0 bases at V and 0 bases at J, leaving 3 bases unmatched. This CDR3 is built from 16 residues. Germline values: CDR1 SGHRS, CDR2 YFSETQ. The CDR3 DNA follows: TGCGCCAGCAGCTTGGCTGGGACAGGGACTAACTATGGCTACACCTTC. Protein product: CASSLAGTGTNYGYTF. Variable domain in full (rest from reference TRBV5-1 and TRBJ1-2): KAGVTQTPRYLIKTRGQQVTLSCSPISGHRSVSWYQQTPGQGLQFLFEYFSETQRNKGNFPGRFSGRQFSNSRSEMNVSTLELGDSALYLCASSLAGTGTNYGYTFGSGTRLTVV.

The rearrangement links TRBV18 to TRBJ2-7; 8 bases agree with TRBD1. Germline CDR1 and CDR2: KGHSH and LQKENI. V trimming: 5 bases; J trimming: 3 bases; junction bases outside the gene matches: 6. This CDR3 comprises 14 residues. Written as DNA, the CDR3 is TGTGCCAGCTCAACCAGGGACAGGTACTACGAGCAGTACTTC. This gives the protein CASSTRDRYYEQYF. The full variable domain, its missing parts supplied by reference TRBV18 and TRBJ2-7, is NAGVMQNPRHLVRRRGQEARLRCSPMKGHSHVYWYRQLPEEGLKFMVYLQKENIIDESGMPKERFSAEFPKEGPSILRIQQVVRGDSAAYFCASSTRDRYYEQYFGPGTRLTVT.

The V call is TRBV15, the J call TRBJ2-1; the match to TRBD1 covers 7 bases. The CDR3 is made up of 15 amino acids. Germline CDR1 LNHNV, CDR2 YYDKDF (reference sequence). V shed 7 bases, J shed 0 bases, and the junction held 6 bases outside the gene matches. The CDR3 here is CATTNRDSSYNEQFF. The DNA for the CDR3 is TGTGCCACCACCAACCGGGACAGCTCCTACAATGAGCAGTTCTTC.

The V and J genes are TRBV5-4 and TRBJ2-7; D is perhaps TRBD2 (5 bases). The ends were cut back, 0 bases at V and 2 bases at J, with 9 bases in the middle. The CDR3 extends over 14 amino acids. Germline values: CDR1 SGHNT, CDR2 YYREEE (reference sequence). The CDR3 DNA reads TGTGCCAGCAGCTTGGGCCTAGCACCCTACGAGCAGTACTTC. Its translation is CASSLGLAPYEQYF.

The rearrangement joins TRBV7-2 to TRBJ1-1; no reliable D call. This CDR3 has 15 amino acids. Looked up from germline, CDR1 is SGHTA and CDR2 is FQGNSA. V was cut by 5 bases and J by 4 bases, with 17 bases left in between. The CDR3, as DNA: TGTGCCAGCAGCCCTAACATGGTCTGGAGCACTGAAGCTTTCTTT. Protein: CASSPNMVWSTEAFF.

CDR3 nucleotide sequence: TGTGCCAGCAGCCAACGGGGTTTCGGGACCGTCACAGATACGCAGTATTTT. Protein sequence: CASSQRGFGTVTDTQYF. This chain joins TRBV7-9 and TRBJ2-3; either TRBD1 or TRBD2 may supply D (5 bases each). The CDR3 loop spans 17 amino acids. The ends were cut back, 5 bases at V and 2 bases at J, with 20 bases in the middle. From germline, CDR1 is SEHNR and CDR2 FQNEAQ (reference sequence).

CDR3 coding DNA: TGTGCCACCAGCAGAGGGGACAGGGGGAGCACAGATACGCAGTATTTT. This codes for CATSRGDRGSTDTQYF. J is TRBJ2-3 and V is TRBV15; 11 bases align to TRBD1. The CDR3 spans 16 residues. The germline V gene has CDR1 LNHNV and CDR2 YYDKDF (reference sequence). V shed 1 base, J shed 0 bases, and the junction held 0 bases outside the gene matches.